The 3 T cell receptor beta chains presented below share a single source sample, sequenced in a study of CD8 T cells in Susac syndrome. An input of 0.5 to 1 ug of RNA was subjected to reverse transcription using random hexamers. TCRdb called the immunoSEQ multiplex PCR reads again in MiXCR, with one record for every CDR3 protein. This sample carries fewer than 350,000 distinct CDR3 sequences, 92% of them seen once, and the ten largest clones take about 0.063%. Sequencing was performed on CD4+ T cells from PBMCs. The origin of the receptors is a human donor with multiple sclerosis.

This chain joins TRBV18 and TRBJ2-5; D may be TRBD2 (6 bases). There are 15 residues in the CDR3. The germline V gene encodes CDR1 KGHSH and CDR2 LQKENI. With 4 bases removed from V and 5 bases from J, the gap between germline ends came to 17 bases. CDR3 sequence reads: CASSRGEGEVETQYF. The CDR3 DNA follows: TGTGCCAGCTCACGGGGGGAAGGAGAAGTGGAGACCCAGTACTTC.

The V gene is TRBV20-1, the J gene TRBJ2-1; TRBD2 agrees at 8 bases. V trimming: 5 bases; J trimming: 5 bases; junction bases outside the gene matches: 14. The CDR3 is 16 residues long. Germline V gene lookup returns CDR1 DFQATT and CDR2 SNEGSKA (reference sequence). CDR3 DNA sequence: TGCAGTGCTGGAACCTTCGGGGGGGCGGATCACAATGAGCAGTTCTTC. It yields the protein CSAGTFGGADHNEQFF.

V usage is TRBV2 and J usage is TRBJ1-1; 7 nucleotides agree with TRBD1. From germline, CDR1 is SNHLY and CDR2 FYNNEI. V trimming: 5 bases; J trimming: 4 bases; junction bases outside the gene matches: 7. This CDR3 has 14 residues. In nucleotides, the CDR3 is TGTGCCAGCAGTTCGACAGGGCTGACCACTGAAGCTTTCTTT. Protein: CASSSTGLTTEAFF.